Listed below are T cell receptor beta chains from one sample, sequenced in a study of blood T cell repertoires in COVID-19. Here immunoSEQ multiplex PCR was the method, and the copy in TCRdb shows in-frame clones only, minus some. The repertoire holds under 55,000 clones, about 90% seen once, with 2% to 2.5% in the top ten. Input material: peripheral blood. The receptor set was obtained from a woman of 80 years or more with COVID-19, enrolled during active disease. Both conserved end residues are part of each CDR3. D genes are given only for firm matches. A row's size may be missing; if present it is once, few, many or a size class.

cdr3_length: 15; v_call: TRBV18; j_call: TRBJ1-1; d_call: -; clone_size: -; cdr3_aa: CASSPGRTEGTEAFF; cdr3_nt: TGTGCCAGCTCACCCGGCCGGACAGAGGGCACTGAAGCTTTCTTT
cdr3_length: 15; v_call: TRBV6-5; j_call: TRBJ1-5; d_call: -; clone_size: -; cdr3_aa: CASRRQGIGNQPQHF; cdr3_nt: TGTGCCAGCCGCCGCCAGGGGATTGGCAATCAGCCCCAGCATTTT
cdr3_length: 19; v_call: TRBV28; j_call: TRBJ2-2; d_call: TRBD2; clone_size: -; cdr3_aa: CASSPLGLAGARATGELFF; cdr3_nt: TGTGCCAGCAGTCCGCTGGGACTAGCGGGGGCGCGAGCCACCGGGGAGCTGTTTTTT
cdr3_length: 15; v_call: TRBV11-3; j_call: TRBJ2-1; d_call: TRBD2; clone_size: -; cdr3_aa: CASSLSGLAENEQFF; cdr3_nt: TGTGCCAGCAGCTTATCCGGACTAGCGGAAAATGAGCAGTTCTTC
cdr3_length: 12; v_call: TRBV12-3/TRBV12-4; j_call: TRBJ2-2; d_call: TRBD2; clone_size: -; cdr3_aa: CASRRGNGELFF; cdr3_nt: TGTGCCAGCAGGCGGGGGAACGGGGAGCTGTTTTTT
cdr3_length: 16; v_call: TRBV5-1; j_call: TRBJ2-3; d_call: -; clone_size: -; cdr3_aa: CASRRPSPGGTDTQYF; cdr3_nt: TGCGCCAGCAGAAGACCTAGCCCAGGGGGCACAGATACGCAGTATTTT
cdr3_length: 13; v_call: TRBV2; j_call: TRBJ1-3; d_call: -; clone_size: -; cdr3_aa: CASGQLSGNTIYF; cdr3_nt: TGTGCCAGCGGACAGCTCTCTGGAAACACCATATATTTT
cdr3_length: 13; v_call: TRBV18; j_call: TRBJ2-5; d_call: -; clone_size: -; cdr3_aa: CASSHPRQGTQYF; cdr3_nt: TGTGCCAGCTCACACCCCCGTCAGGGGACCCAGTACTTC
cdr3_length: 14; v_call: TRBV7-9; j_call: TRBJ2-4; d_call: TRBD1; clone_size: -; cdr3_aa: CASSWTGGQNIQYF; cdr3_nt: TGTGCCAGCAGCTGGACAGGGGGCCAAAACATTCAGTACTTC
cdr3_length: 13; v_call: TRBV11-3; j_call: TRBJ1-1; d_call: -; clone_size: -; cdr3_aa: CASSSYRGTEAFF; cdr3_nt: TGTGCCAGCAGCTCGTATCGGGGCACTGAAGCTTTCTTT
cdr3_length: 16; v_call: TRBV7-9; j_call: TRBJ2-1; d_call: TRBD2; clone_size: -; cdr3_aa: CASSLTPAGAYNEQFF; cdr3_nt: TGTGCCAGCAGCTTAACTCCAGCGGGAGCCTACAATGAGCAGTTCTTC
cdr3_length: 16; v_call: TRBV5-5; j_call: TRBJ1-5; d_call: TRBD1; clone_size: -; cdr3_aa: CASSLNPRDRGQPQHF; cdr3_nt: TGTGCCAGCAGCTTGAATCCTCGGGACAGGGGGCAGCCCCAGCATTTT
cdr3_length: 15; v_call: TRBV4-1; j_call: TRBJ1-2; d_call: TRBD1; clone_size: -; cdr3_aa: CASSQDRDRAYGYTF; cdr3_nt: TGCGCCAGCAGCCAGGACCGGGACAGGGCCTATGGCTACACCTTC
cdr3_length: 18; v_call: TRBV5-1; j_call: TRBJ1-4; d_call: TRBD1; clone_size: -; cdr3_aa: CASSLGRGQAATNEKLFF; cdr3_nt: TGCGCCAGCAGCTTGGGGAGGGGGCAGGCCGCAACTAATGAAAAACTGTTTTTT
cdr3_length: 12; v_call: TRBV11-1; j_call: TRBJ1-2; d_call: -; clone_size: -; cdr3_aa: CASSLGTVGYTF; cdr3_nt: TGTGCCAGCAGCTTAGGGACAGTTGGCTACACCTTC
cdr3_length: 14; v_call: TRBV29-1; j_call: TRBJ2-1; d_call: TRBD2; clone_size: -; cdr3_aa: CSVGGGSSYNEQFF; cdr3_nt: TGCAGCGTGGGCGGCGGGAGCTCCTACAATGAGCAGTTCTTC
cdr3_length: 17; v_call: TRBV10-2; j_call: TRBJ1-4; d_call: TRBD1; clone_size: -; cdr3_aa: CASSEHPGQGMGEKLFF; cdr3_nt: TGCGCCAGCAGTGAGCATCCGGGACAGGGGATGGGGGAAAAACTGTTTTTT
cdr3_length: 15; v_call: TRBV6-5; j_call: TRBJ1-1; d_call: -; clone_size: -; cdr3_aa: CASSYSAGVSTEAFF; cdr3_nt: TGTGCCAGCAGTTACTCAGCAGGGGTTTCCACTGAAGCTTTCTTT
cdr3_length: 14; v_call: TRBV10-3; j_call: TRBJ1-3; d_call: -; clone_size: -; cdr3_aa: CAISGGVSGNTIYF; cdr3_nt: TGTGCCATCAGTGGGGGGGTCTCTGGAAACACCATATATTTT
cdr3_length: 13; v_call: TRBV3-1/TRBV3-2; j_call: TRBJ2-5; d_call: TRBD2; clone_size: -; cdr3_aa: CASSLAGRETQYF; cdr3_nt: TGTGCCAGCAGCCTAGCGGGGCGGGAGACCCAGTACTTC
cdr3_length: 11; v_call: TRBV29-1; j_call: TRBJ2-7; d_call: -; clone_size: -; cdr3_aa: CSAGVTYEQYF; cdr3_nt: TGCAGCGCAGGGGTTACCTACGAGCAGTACTTC
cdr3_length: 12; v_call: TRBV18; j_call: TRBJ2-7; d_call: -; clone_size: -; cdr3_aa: CASSPLRVEQYF; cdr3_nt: TGTGCCAGCTCACCCCTCAGGGTCGAGCAGTACTTC
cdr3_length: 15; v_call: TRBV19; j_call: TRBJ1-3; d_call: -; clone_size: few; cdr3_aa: CASSRLSGSGNTIYF; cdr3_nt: TGTGCCAGTAGCCGGCTATCGGGCTCTGGAAACACCATATATTTT
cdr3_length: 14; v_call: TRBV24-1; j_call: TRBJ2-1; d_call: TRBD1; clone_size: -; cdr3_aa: CATAGTGRGNEQFF; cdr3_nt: TGTGCCACCGCCGGGACAGGGAGGGGAAATGAGCAGTTCTTC
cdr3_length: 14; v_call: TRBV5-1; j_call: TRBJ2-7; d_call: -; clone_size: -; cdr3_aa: CASSLYDNSYEQYF; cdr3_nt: TGCGCCAGCAGCTTGTACGACAACTCCTACGAGCAGTACTTC
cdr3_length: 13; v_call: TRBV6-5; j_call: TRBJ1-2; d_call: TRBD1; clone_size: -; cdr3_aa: CASYRGRGYGYTF; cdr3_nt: TGTGCCAGCTACAGGGGGCGCGGCTATGGCTACACCTTC
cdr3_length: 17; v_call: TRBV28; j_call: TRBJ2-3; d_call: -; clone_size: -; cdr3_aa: CASSLLGGKPRADTQYF; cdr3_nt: TGTGCCAGCAGCCTCCTGGGGGGTAAGCCCAGGGCAGATACGCAGTATTTT
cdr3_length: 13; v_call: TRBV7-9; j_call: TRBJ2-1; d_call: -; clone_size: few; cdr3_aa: CAGEVQDYNEQFF; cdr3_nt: TGTGCCGGGGAGGTACAGGACTACAATGAGCAGTTCTTC
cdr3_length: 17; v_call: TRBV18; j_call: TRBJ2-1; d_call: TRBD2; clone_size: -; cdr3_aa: CASSPTSGGASYNEQFF; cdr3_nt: TGTGCCAGCTCACCCACTAGCGGGGGGGCGTCGTACAATGAGCAGTTCTTC
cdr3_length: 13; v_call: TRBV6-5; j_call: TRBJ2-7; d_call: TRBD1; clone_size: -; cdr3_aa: CASSRDRGGEQYF; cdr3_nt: TGTGCCAGCAGCCGGGACAGGGGGGGCGAGCAGTACTTC
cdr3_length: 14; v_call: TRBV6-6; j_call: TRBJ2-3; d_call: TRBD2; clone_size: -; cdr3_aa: CASLGLAGGDTQYF; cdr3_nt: TGTGCCAGCCTGGGACTAGCGGGAGGAGATACGCAGTATTTT
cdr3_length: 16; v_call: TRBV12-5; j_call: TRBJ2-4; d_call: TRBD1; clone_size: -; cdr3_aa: CASGTKQGAWGNIQYF; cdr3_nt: TGTGCTAGTGGTACCAAACAGGGGGCATGGGGAAACATTCAGTACTTC
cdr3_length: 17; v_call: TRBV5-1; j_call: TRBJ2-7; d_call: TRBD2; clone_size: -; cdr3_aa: CASSSSLGTNNPYEQYF; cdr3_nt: TGCGCCAGCAGCTCAAGCCTGGGGACTAACAACCCCTACGAGCAGTACTTC
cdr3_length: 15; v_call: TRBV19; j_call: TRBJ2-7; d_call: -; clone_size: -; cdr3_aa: CASSSRTSSSYEQYF; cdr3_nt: TGTGCCAGTAGTTCCCGGACATCGAGCTCCTACGAGCAGTACTTC
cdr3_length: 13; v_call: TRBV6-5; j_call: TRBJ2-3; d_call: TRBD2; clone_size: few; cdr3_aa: CASSGTSGPPTYF; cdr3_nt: TGTGCCAGCAGCGGGACTAGCGGGCCCCCGACGTATTTT
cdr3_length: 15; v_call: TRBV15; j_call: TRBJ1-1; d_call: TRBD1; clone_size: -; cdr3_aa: CATSRGGGGRTEAFF; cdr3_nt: TGTGCCACCAGCAGAGGAGGAGGGGGCAGGACTGAAGCTTTCTTT
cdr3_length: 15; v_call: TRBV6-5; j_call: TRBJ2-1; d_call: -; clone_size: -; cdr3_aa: CASRTDRSSYNEQFF; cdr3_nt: TGTGCCAGCAGGACTGACAGGAGCTCCTACAATGAGCAGTTCTTC
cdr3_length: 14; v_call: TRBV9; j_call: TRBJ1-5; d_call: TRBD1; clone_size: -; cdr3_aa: CASSGGTVNQPQHF; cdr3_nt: TGTGCCAGCAGCGGGGGGACAGTCAATCAGCCCCAGCATTTT
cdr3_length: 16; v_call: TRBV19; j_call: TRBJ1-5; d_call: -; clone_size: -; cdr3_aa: CASRNNGGVSNQPQHF; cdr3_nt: TGTGCCAGTAGGAACAATGGCGGCGTAAGCAATCAGCCCCAGCATTTT
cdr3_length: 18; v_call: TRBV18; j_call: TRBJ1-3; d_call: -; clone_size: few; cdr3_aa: CASSPRYPDSSAGNTIYF; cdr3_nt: TGTGCCAGCTCACCCCGTTATCCCGACTCCTCGGCAGGAAACACCATATATTTT
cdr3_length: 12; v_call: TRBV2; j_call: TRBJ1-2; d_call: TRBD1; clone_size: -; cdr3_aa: CANRGGYYGYTF; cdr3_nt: TGTGCCAACCGAGGGGGCTACTATGGCTACACCTTC
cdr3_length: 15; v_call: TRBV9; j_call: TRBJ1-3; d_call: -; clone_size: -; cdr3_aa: CASSVGSGTGNTIYF; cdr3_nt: TGTGCCAGCAGCGTAGGGAGCGGAACTGGAAACACCATATATTTT
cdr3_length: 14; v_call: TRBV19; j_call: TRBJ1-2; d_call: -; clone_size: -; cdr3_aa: CASSEYSVGDGYTF; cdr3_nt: TGTGCCAGTAGTGAATATTCGGTCGGAGATGGCTACACCTTC
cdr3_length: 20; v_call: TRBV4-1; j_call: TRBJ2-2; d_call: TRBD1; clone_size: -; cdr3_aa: CASSQDGVIRDRAGTGELFF; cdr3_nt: TGCGCCAGCAGCCAAGATGGGGTGATCCGGGACAGGGCCGGAACCGGGGAGCTGTTTTTT
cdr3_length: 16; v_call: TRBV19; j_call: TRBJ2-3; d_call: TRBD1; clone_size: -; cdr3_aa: CASSRTPGQGTDTQYF; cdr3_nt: TGTGCCAGTAGTCGAACCCCGGGACAGGGCACAGATACGCAGTATTTT
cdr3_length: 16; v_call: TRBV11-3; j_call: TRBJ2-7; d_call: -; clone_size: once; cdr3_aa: CASSPRAGMYSYEQYF; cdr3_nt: TGTGCCAGCAGCCCCCGGGCGGGGATGTACTCCTACGAGCAGTACTTC
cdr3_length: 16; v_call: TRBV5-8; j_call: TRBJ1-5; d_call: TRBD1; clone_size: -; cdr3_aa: CASSLKQGARNQPQHF; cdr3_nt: TGTGCCAGCAGCTTAAAACAGGGGGCTCGGAATCAGCCCCAGCATTTT
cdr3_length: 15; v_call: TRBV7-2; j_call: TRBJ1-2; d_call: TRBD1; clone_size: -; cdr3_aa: CASSLGSGTGFGYTF; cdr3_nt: TGTGCCAGCAGCTTAGGGTCCGGGACAGGTTTTGGCTACACCTTC
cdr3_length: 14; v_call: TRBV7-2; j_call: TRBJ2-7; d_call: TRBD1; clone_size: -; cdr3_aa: CASSPDRGAYEQYF; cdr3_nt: TGTGCCAGCAGCCCAGACAGGGGAGCCTACGAGCAGTACTTC
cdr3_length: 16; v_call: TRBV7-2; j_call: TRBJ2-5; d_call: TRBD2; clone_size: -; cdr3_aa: CASSLGLAGGRETQYF; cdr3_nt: TGTGCCAGCAGCTTGGGACTAGCGGGGGGGCGAGAGACCCAGTACTTC
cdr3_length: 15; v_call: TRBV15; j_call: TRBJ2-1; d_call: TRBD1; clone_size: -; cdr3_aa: CATSRTGGSGNEQFF; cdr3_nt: TGTGCCACCAGCAGAACAGGGGGATCGGGCAATGAGCAGTTCTTC
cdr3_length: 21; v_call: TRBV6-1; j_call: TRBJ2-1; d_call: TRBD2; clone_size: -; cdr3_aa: CASSESLFVTSGRESYNEQFF; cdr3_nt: TGTGCCAGCAGTGAAAGTTTGTTTGTTACTAGCGGGAGGGAATCCTACAATGAGCAGTTCTTC
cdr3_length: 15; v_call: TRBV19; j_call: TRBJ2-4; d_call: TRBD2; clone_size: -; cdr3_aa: CASSIGWSRGSIQYF; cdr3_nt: TGTGCCAGTAGTATAGGGTGGTCCCGCGGGAGCATTCAGTACTTC
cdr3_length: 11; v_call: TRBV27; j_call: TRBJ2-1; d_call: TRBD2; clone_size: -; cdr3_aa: CASSQRERQFF; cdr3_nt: TGTGCCAGCAGTCAGCGGGAGCGACAGTTCTTC
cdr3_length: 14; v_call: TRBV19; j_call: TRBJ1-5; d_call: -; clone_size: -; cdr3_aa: CASSIDEGWKPQHF; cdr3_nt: TGTGCCAGTAGTATAGACGAGGGTTGGAAGCCCCAGCATTTT
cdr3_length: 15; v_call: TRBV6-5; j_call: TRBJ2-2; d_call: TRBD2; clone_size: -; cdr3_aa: CASTRGGDNTGELFF; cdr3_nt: TGTGCCAGCACCCGGGGGGGCGATAACACCGGGGAGCTGTTTTTT
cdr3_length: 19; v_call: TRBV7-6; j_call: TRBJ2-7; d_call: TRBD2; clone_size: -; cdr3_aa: CASSLTLNPSGRTLWEQYF; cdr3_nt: TGTGCCAGCAGCCTGACACTAAATCCTAGCGGGAGGACTCTTTGGGAGCAGTACTTC
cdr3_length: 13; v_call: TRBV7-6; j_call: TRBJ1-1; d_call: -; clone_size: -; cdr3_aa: CASARGMNTEAFF; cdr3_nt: TGTGCCAGCGCCAGGGGAATGAACACTGAAGCTTTCTTT
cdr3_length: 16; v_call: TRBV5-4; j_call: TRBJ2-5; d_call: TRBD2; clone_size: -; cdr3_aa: CASSSPSGGASQTQYF; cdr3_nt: TGTGCCAGCAGCTCTCCTAGCGGGGGGGCCTCGCAGACCCAGTACTTC
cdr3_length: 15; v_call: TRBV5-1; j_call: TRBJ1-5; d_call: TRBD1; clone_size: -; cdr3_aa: CASSPGTGRGQPQHF; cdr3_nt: TGCGCCAGCAGCCCCGGGACAGGGCGGGGGCAGCCCCAGCATTTT